A selection of T cell receptor beta chains follows, all from one sample in a study of response to subunit inactivated influenza vaccine. TCRdb re-called the RT-PCR reads with MiXCR, one entry per CDR3 protein. Among about 480,000 distinct CDR3 sequences listed, approximately 11% were seen once. The source was PBMCs from blood, collected 40 to 50 days after vaccination. These receptors were taken from a man aged 45 to 65 who received an inactivated influenza vaccine. CDR3s include the opening cysteine and the closing phenylalanine or tryptophan.

v_gene,j_gene,CDR3aa
TRBV20-1,TRBJ1-1,CSAPRGTGFTEAFF
TRBV11-2,TRBJ2-7,CASSLVASGYEQYF
TRBV5-1,TRBJ2-2,CASSWGTGENTGELFF
TRBV7-6,TRBJ2-7,CASSLDRSGERGYSYEQYF
TRBV7-9,TRBJ2-1,CASIRGDRYNEQFF
TRBV28,TRBJ1-1,CASSSKQGRTEAFF
TRBV6-1,TRBJ1-4,CASSMGDPRGEKLFF
TRBV10-3,TRBJ2-3,CAISGQGADTQYF
TRBV20-1,TRBJ1-1,CSADPVYTEAFF
TRBV20-1,TRBJ2-3,CSARSSGRNTQYF
TRBV28,TRBJ1-2,CASSPHGGGSGYTF
TRBV6-4,TRBJ2-7,CASRTWDRGHQAYEQYF
TRBV20-1,TRBJ2-1,CSAEGGSGRYNEQFF
TRBV5-1,TRBJ1-4,CASSRTGGIPVTNEKLFF
TRBV20-1,TRBJ2-5,CSARDGGSRTQYF
TRBV4-3,TRBJ1-1,CASSQEVTGVTEAFF
TRBV10-2,TRBJ1-5,CASSDGQGLNQPQHF
TRBV20-1,TRBJ2-5,CSARPSASLETQYF
TRBV7-2,TRBJ2-5,CASKLTGPQETQYF
TRBV4-3,TRBJ1-4,CASSQDNPGINGEKLFF
TRBV7-2,TRBJ2-4,CASSLSLADGENIQYF
TRBV5-1,TRBJ1-1,CASSSYRTGRDTEAFF